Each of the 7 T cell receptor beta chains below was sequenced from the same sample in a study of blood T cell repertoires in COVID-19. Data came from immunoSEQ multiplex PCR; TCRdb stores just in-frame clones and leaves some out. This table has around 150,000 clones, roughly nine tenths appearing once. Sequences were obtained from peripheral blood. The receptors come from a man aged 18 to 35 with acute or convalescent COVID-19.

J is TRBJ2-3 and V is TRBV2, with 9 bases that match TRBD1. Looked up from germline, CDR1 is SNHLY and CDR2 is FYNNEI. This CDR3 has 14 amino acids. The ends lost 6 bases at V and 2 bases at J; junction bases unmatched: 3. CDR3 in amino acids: CASSRTGVTDTQYF. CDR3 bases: TGTGCCAGCAGCCGGACAGGGGTCACAGATACGCAGTATTTT. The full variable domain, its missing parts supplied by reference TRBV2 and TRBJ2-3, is EPEVTQTPSHQVTQMGQEVILRCVPISNHLYFYWYRQILGQKVEFLVSFYNNEISEKSEIFDDQFSVERPDGSNFTLKIRSTKLEDSAMYFCASSRTGVTDTQYFGPGTRLTVL.

CDR3 sequence (DNA): TGCGCCAGCAGCTTGGGACCGGGGGTCAGCACTGAAGCTTTCTTT. Its translation is CASSLGPGVSTEAFF. The chain couples TRBV5-1 to TRBJ1-1; weak D call: TRBD1 (5 bases). The CDR3 length is 15 residues. Germline V gene lookup returns CDR1 SGHRS and CDR2 YFSETQ. Trimming left V 0 bases short and J 4 bases short, with 13 bases between.

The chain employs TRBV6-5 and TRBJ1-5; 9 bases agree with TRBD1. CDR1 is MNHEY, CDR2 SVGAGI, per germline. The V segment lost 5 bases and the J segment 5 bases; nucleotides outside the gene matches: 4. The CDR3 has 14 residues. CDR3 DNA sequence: TGTGCCAGCAGTACGGACAGGGGATATCAGCCCCAGCATTTT. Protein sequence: CASSTDRGYQPQHF.

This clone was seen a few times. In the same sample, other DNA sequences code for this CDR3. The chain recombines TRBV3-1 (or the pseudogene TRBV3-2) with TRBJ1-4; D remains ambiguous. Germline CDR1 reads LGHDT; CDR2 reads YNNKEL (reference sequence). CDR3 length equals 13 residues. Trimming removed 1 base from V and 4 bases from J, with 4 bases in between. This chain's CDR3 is CASSQVLNEKLFF. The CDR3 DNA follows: TGTGCCAGCAGCCAAGTTCTTAATGAAAAACTGTTTTTT.

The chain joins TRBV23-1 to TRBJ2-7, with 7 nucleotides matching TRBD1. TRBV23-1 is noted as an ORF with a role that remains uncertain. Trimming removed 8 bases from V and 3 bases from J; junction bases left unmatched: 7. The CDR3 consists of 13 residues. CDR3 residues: CASRRQGVYEQYV. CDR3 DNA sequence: TGCGCCAGCCGCCGGCAGGGGGTCTACGAGCAGTACGTC.

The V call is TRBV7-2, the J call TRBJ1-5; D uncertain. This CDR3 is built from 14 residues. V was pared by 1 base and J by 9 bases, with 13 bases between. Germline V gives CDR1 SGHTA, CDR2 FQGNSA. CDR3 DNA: TGTGCCAGCAGCTTAGTACCGGGGATCAGGCCCCAGCATTTT. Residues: CASSLVPGIRPQHF.

The CDR3 coding sequence is TGCGCCAGCAGCCCAAGGACAGGGGCAATTTGGGAGACCCAGTACTTC. Protein product: CASSPRTGAIWETQYF. The rearrangement links TRBV5-1 to TRBJ2-5; 9 bases are shared with TRBD1. The V segment lost 4 bases and the J segment 5 bases; nucleotides outside the gene matches: 12. Germline V gene lookup returns CDR1 SGHRS and CDR2 YFSETQ. This CDR3 contains 16 residues.